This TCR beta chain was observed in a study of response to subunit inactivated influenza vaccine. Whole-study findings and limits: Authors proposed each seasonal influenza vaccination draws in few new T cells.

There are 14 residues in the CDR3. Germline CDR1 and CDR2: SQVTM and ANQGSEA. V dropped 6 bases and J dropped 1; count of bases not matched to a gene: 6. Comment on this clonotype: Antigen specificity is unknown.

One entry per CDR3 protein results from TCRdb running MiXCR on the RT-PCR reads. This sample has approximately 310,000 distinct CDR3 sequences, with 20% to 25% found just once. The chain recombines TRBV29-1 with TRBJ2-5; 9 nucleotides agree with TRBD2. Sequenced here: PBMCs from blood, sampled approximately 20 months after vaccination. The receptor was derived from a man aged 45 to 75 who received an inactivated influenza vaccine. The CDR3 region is CSVVPSGIQETQYF. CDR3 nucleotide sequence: TGCAGCGTAGTCCCTAGCGGGATCCAAGAGACCCAGTACTTC.